A selection of T cell receptor beta chains follows, all from one sample in a study of cytomegalovirus exposure and HLA in healthy donors. Some clones are missing from TCRdb's copy, which holds only in-frame ones; the method was immunoSEQ multiplex PCR. The sample has about 190,000 clones, approximately 79% seen once; the top ten hold 1.5% to 2%. Sequencing was done on a sample of PBMCs. The source of these receptors is a woman younger than 35 in good health and CMV-seronegative. Both conserved end residues are part of each CDR3. A D gene is named only where the DNA matches it firmly. Rows may omit the clone size; those that give it use once, few, many or a size class.

j_call clone_size d_call v_call cdr3_nt cdr3_aa
TRBJ1-2 once TRBD1 TRBV6-1 TGTGCCAGCAGTGAACAGGCAGGGGGTAGTTTCTATGGCTACACCTTC CASSEQAGGSFYGYTF
TRBJ2-1 . . TRBV5-6 TGTGCCAGCAGCTTCTTGCCAGCGCTCAGCTCCTACAATGAGCAGTTCTTC CASSFLPALSSYNEQFF
TRBJ2-5 . . TRBV13 TGTGCCAGCAGCCTACGGTACCAAGAGACCCAGTACTTC CASSLRYQETQYF
TRBJ2-7 . . TRBV10-3 TGTGCCATCAGTGAGTCCATGGGGAGCTCCTACGAGCAGTACTTC CAISESMGSSYEQYF
TRBJ2-6 . . TRBV28 TGTGCCAGCAGTTCCTACAGGGTGTCCGGGGCCAACGTCCTGACTTTC CASSSYRVSGANVLTF
TRBJ2-7 . TRBD1 TRBV29-1 TGCAGCGTTGGCGGCAGGGACAGCTACGAGCAGTACTTC CSVGGRDSYEQYF
TRBJ2-1 . . TRBV5-4 TGTGCCAGCAGCTTGACTAGCAAGAACAATGAGCAGTTCTTC CASSLTSKNNEQFF
TRBJ1-6 . . TRBV5-6 TGTGCCAGCACCTTAGGACACGTAAATTCACCCCTCCACTTT CASTLGHVNSPLHF
TRBJ2-7 few . TRBV14 TGTGCCAGCAGCCAAACGTGGCTATCGGGGGTATACGAGCAGTACTTC CASSQTWLSGVYEQYF
TRBJ1-5 . . TRBV21-1 TGTGCCAGCAGCCAAGTTGACAGGGGAAAAACGGGTCAGCCCCAGCATTTT CASSQVDRGKTGQPQHF
TRBJ2-1 . . TRBV6-4 TGTGCCAGCAGTCTAAATCAAAACAATGAGCAGTTCTTC CASSLNQNNEQFF
TRBJ2-1 . TRBD2 TRBV2 TGTGCCAGCAATTACCGGGGGGATGAGCAGTTCTTC CASNYRGDEQFF
TRBJ2-2 . TRBD2 TRBV7-8 TGTGCCAGCAGCTTGCCTTCCGGGACTAGCGGGGGAGACACCGGGGAGCTGTTTTTT CASSLPSGTSGGDTGELFF
TRBJ2-4 . TRBD2 TRBV4-1 TGCGCCAGCAGCCAAGATCTAAGACTAGCGGGAGGGCCGATTACCAAAAACATTCAGTACTTC CASSQDLRLAGGPITKNIQYF
TRBJ1-3 few TRBD1 TRBV28 TGTGCCAGCAGCCTCTCGACAGGGGGAGGAAACACCATATATTTT CASSLSTGGGNTIYF
TRBJ2-1 . . TRBV7-8 TGTGCCAGCAGAAAGGGCCTAGCGACCTCCTACAATGAGCAGTTCTTC CASRKGLATSYNEQFF
TRBJ2-7 . . TRBV7-3 TGTGCCAGCAGCTCCTACACAGGGAACGCCTACGAGCAGTACTTC CASSSYTGNAYEQYF
TRBJ2-3 . TRBD2 TRBV7-8 TGTGCCAGCAGCTCCAGGACTAGGTCGGATACGCAGTATTTT CASSSRTRSDTQYF
TRBJ1-2 . . TRBV4-3 TGCGCCAGCAGCCAAGACATCCGACACCTTAACTATGGCTACACCTTC CASSQDIRHLNYGYTF
TRBJ2-2 . . TRBV4-2 TGTGCCAGCAGCCAAGAAGCGGGCAGGGATACCGGGGAGCTGTTTTTT CASSQEAGRDTGELFF
TRBJ2-7 . TRBD1 TRBV18 TGTGCCAGCTCACCGACAGGGGCCTACGAGCAGTACTTC CASSPTGAYEQYF
TRBJ2-1 . . TRBV19 TGTGCCAGTAGTTGGACTGAGAGCTCCTACAATGAGCAGTTCTTC CASSWTESSYNEQFF
TRBJ2-1 . TRBD1 TRBV9 TGTGCCAGCAGCGTAGCTGGGACAGGTTTTGATGAGCAGTTCTTC CASSVAGTGFDEQFF
TRBJ2-7 . TRBD1 TRBV5-8 TGTGCCAGCAGCTTTGGGACAGGGGCCTACGAGCAGTACTTC CASSFGTGAYEQYF
TRBJ2-4 . . TRBV23-1 TGCGCCAGCAGTCACGAGAGGTCTAGGGGTAACATTCAGTACTTC CASSHERSRGNIQYF
TRBJ1-6 . TRBD1 TRBV19 TGTGCCAGTAGGGATCGGGACAGTTATTCACCCCTCCACTTT CASRDRDSYSPLHF
TRBJ2-1 . . TRBV7-2 TGTGCCAGCAGCTTAAGCGGAGAAATTTCGTTAGAGCAGTTCTTC CASSLSGEISLEQFF
TRBJ2-6 . . TRBV5-1 TGCGCCAGCAGCTTGTCCCGGTCCTCTGGGGCCAACGTCCTGACTTTC CASSLSRSSGANVLTF
TRBJ1-4 . TRBD1 TRBV5-1 TGCGCCAGCAGCTTCACTCAGGGGGCGGGAGCTGAAAAACTGTTTTTT CASSFTQGAGAEKLFF